Following are 9 T cell receptor beta chains from one sample sequenced in a study of blood T cell repertoires in COVID-19 (dated by TCRdb to 2018 to 2021). The receptor library was made with the immunoSEQ multiplex PCR assay. In its TCRdb copy, this immuneACCESS table keeps in-frame sequences only and misses some clones. Where compared with another copy, unresolved V genes explain less than half of these, and the others have no known cause. The sample yields about 140,000 clones; around 86% were counted once. The ten largest clones capture about 4.5% of the sample. The source material was PBMCs or T cells enriched from blood (not recorded which). These receptors all stem from a man in his fifties who had recovered from COVID-19.

The chain employs TRBV28 and TRBJ2-7; a possible D gene is TRBD2 (5 bases). V dropped 8 bases and J dropped 0 bases, with 14 bases sitting between them. Germline lookup yields CDR1 MDHEN and CDR2 SYDVKM. The CDR3 has 14 amino acids. The CDR3 DNA sequence: TGTGCCAGCTCCTCCGCCCGGGACTCCTACGAGCAGTACTTC. Its translation: CASSSARDSYEQYF.

The sample holds one count of this clone. The chain joins TRBV3-1 (or the pseudogene TRBV3-2) to TRBJ2-3; 8 bases map to TRBD2. There are 13 residues in the CDR3. V dropped 4 bases and J dropped 6; count of bases not matched to a gene: 3. In germline, CDR1 is LGHDT, CDR2 YNNKEL (reference sequence). Written as DNA, the CDR3 is TGTGCCAGCAGCCCGGGGGGGGTCGATACGCAGTATTTT. Translation: CASSPGGVDTQYF.

The chain links TRBV18 to TRBJ1-5; a possible D gene is TRBD1 (5 bases). Per germline, CDR1 KGHSH and CDR2 LQKENI. Trimming pared 1 base from V and 9 bases from J, leaving 13 bases between. The CDR3 loop spans 14 amino acids. The CDR3 loop reads CASSPRRGGTPQHF. The CDR3 DNA reads TGTGCCAGCTCACCACGGCGGGGTGGGACGCCCCAGCATTTT.

This clone came up once. The CDR3 sequence is CAWSGRGKGSQPQHF. DNA of the CDR3: TGTGCCTGGAGTGGGAGAGGGAAAGGGAGTCAGCCCCAGCATTTT. The chain carries TRBV30 and TRBJ1-5, with no clear D. CDR1 and CDR2 (germline): GTSNPN, SVGIG (reference sequence). CDR3 size: 15 residues. The germline V and J ends were trimmed by 1 base and 6 bases, with 16 bases remaining between them.

A note on this clone: In the same sample, other DNA sequences code for this CDR3. The chain is built from TRBV12-3 or TRBV12-4 and TRBJ1-5; D ambiguous. The V and J ends lost 6 bases and 2 bases respectively, with 8 bases between them. This CDR3 spans 13 amino acids. CDR3 residues: CASSLSGNQPQHF. In DNA form, the CDR3 reads TGTGCCAGCAGCCTCTCGGGCAATCAGCCCCAGCATTTT.

The V gene is TRBV11-2, the J gene TRBJ2-5; D perhaps matches TRBD2 (5 bases). CDR3 length equals 14 residues. Trimming took off 6 bases at V and 1 base at J, with 12 bases between the two ends. Germline lookup yields CDR1 SGHAT and CDR2 FQNNGV. In nucleotides, the CDR3 is TGTGCCAGCAGGTTGAGGGAGTCCCAAGAGACCCAGTACTTC. Amino acids: CASRLRESQETQYF.

The CDR3 here is CASSWAGQGIRGYTF. The CDR3 DNA follows: TGTGCCAGCAGCTGGGCGGGACAGGGTATCCGTGGCTACACCTTC. This chain links TRBV28 with TRBJ1-2; 9 bases are shared with TRBD1. CDR3 length: 15 residues. Germline CDR1 reads MDHEN; CDR2 reads SYDVKM. The V and J ends lost 6 bases and 7 bases, in that order; junction bases with no gene match: 12.

This clone has only one observation. V gene TRBV7-9 combines with J gene TRBJ2-1, with 11 bases fitting TRBD2. The CDR3 runs 19 residues. The V gene end was trimmed by 4 bases and the J gene end by 2 bases; junction bases not matched to a gene: 13. Germline loops: CDR1 SEHNR, CDR2 FQNEAQ (reference sequence). The CDR3, as DNA: TGTGCCAGCAGCTATAGAGGCGCTAGCGGGAGGACCACCTACAATGAGCAGTTCTTC. It specifies CASSYRGASGRTTYNEQFF.

In this sample, this clone turned up once. The rearrangement joins TRBV7-2 to TRBJ2-3, with 11 bases lining up with TRBD2. Germline V CDR1 and CDR2: SGHTA, FQGNSA. The CDR3 length is 17 residues. V was clipped by 6 bases and J by 6 bases; unmatched bases: 14. The CDR3 DNA follows: TGTGCCAGCAGTCCACCGGTGGTACTAGCGGGAGTGGATACGCAGTATTTT. Residues: CASSPPVVLAGVDTQYF.